Listed below are T cell receptor beta chains from one sample, sequenced in a study of shared clonotypes between healthy human individuals. Data came from immunoSEQ multiplex PCR; TCRdb stores just in-frame clones and leaves some out. The sample includes 600,000 to 750,000 clones, less than 80% of them seen just once. The sample comprised memory CD4+ T cells sorted from blood. Every receptor here comes from a woman aged 25 to 45 in good health. Each CDR3 is given with its conserved first and last residue. The D gene is left open where the match is weak. Size tells how often a clone was seen (once, few, many) or the class of an expanded clone, and some rows leave it out.

size	D	J	V	DNA	CDR3
NA	NA	TRBJ1-2	TRBV29-1	TGCAGCGTTGAGCCGGTTGGGGGCTACACCTTC	CSVEPVGGYTF
many	TRBD2	TRBJ2-7	TRBV14	TGTGCCAGCAGCCGCGGGGGGAACTCCTACGAGCAGTACTTC	CASSRGGNSYEQYF
NA	NA	TRBJ1-1	TRBV5-1	TGCGCCAGCAGCTTGTATATGATGAACACTGAAGCTTTCTTT	CASSLYMMNTEAFF
NA	NA	TRBJ2-3	TRBV27	TGTGCCAGCAGTTTATCGGCTCATAGAGATGGGGATACGCAGTATTTT	CASSLSAHRDGDTQYF
NA	NA	TRBJ2-7	TRBV28	TGTGCCAGCAGTTGGGGGGAGATCGAGGGGCAGTACTTC	CASSWGEIEGQYF
NA	NA	TRBJ1-5	TRBV6-6	TGTGCCAGCAGTCCGTTGGGGGTTGGGGGGCAGCCCCAGCATTTT	CASSPLGVGGQPQHF
NA	TRBD1	TRBJ2-7	TRBV5-6	TGTGCCAGCAGCTTCCGGACAGGTGCCTACGAGCAGTACTTC	CASSFRTGAYEQYF
NA	NA	TRBJ1-5	TRBV19	TGTGCCAGTAAGGCCCCGGAGGCGCAGTATGAACCCCAGCATTTT	CASKAPEAQYEPQHF
NA	NA	TRBJ1-5	TRBV28	TGTGCCAGCAGAATGGGGGGGGGCAATCAGCCCCAGCATTTT	CASRMGGGNQPQHF
NA	NA	TRBJ2-1	TRBV19	TGTGCCACTCGCGGACCGACCTTGGATGAGCAGTTCTTC	CATRGPTLDEQFF
NA	NA	TRBJ1-1	TRBV13	TGTGCCAGCAGCTCACAGGGAGGAGGCAATATTGAAGCTTTCTTT	CASSSQGGGNIEAFF
NA	NA	TRBJ1-5	TRBV19	TGTGCCAGTAAACGTGAGGGATTCAATCAGCCCCAGCATTTT	CASKREGFNQPQHF
NA	NA	TRBJ1-2	TRBV2	TGTGCCAGCAGTCCCTCGGGGAGGCTCAACTATGGCTACACCTTC	CASSPSGRLNYGYTF
NA	TRBD2	TRBJ2-3	TRBV5-1	TGCGCCAGCAGCTTTCTAGCGGTTACAGATACGCAGTATTTT	CASSFLAVTDTQYF
once	NA	TRBJ2-7	TRBV28	TGTGCCAGCAGTTTAGGCTACTACGAGCAGTACTTC	CASSLGYYEQYF
few	TRBD1	TRBJ2-7	TRBV6-6	TGTGCCAGCAGTTACTCTATCAGGGGGCTGACCTACGAGCAGTACTTC	CASSYSIRGLTYEQYF
few	NA	TRBJ2-3	TRBV18	TGTGCCAGCTCACCACCGGGGGAGAGCACAGATACGCAGTATTTT	CASSPPGESTDTQYF
NA	TRBD1	TRBJ2-7	TRBV28	TGTGCCAGCAGCTACGCAGACGGACAGGGATCCTACGAGCAGTACTTC	CASSYADGQGSYEQYF
NA	NA	TRBJ2-1	TRBV9	TGTGCCAGCACCATAACTGAGGCGGAGACCTCCTACAATGAGCAGTTCTTC	CASTITEAETSYNEQFF
NA	TRBD1	TRBJ1-1	TRBV11-2	TGTGCCAGCAGCTCTGGACAGGGGAGCACTGAAGCTTTCTTT	CASSSGQGSTEAFF
NA	TRBD1	TRBJ2-7	TRBV5-1	TGCGCCAGCAGCCCTGCCGGGACAGGGCCCTACGAGCAGTACTTC	CASSPAGTGPYEQYF
NA	TRBD2	TRBJ2-1	TRBV9	TGTGCCAGCAGCGTAGAGGGTGGGGCTAGCGGCTACAATGAGCAGTTCTTC	CASSVEGGASGYNEQFF
NA	NA	TRBJ1-2	TRBV6-6	TGTGCCAGCAGTCCAGTCGGAGGTAACTATGGCTACACCTTC	CASSPVGGNYGYTF
once	NA	TRBJ2-7	TRBV11-3	TGTGCCAGCAGCTCGGGGACCGGAGTAGGCTACGAGCAGTACTTC	CASSSGTGVGYEQYF
NA	TRBD2	TRBJ2-7	TRBV10-1	TGCGCCAGCAGTGAGAGTAGCGGGATCTCCTACGAGCAGTACTTC	CASSESSGISYEQYF
NA	NA	TRBJ1-4	TRBV15	TGTGCCACCTCGCCGGGGGATGGAAAACTGTTTTTT	CATSPGDGKLFF
once	NA	TRBJ1-4	TRBV12-1	TGTGCCAGCAGCTTTGGTACAGGGAAGGGTGAAAAACTGTTTTTT	CASSFGTGKGEKLFF
NA	NA	TRBJ1-3	TRBV6-6	TGTGCCAGCACCCTGGGGCAGTCTGGGGGTCGAAACACCATATATTTT	CASTLGQSGGRNTIYF
NA	TRBD1	TRBJ1-5	TRBV28	TGTGCCAGCAGGACAGGGCCTCAGCCCCAGCATTTT	CASRTGPQPQHF
NA	NA	TRBJ2-2	TRBV6-6	TGTGCCAGCAGCCGGAGACAGTCCGCGAACACCGGGGAGCTGTTTTTT	CASSRRQSANTGELFF
few	TRBD1	TRBJ1-1	TRBV19	TGTGCCAGTAACAGGGGAACAGGCACTGAAGCTTTCTTT	CASNRGTGTEAFF
NA	NA	TRBJ2-7	TRBV9	TGTGCCAGCAGCGTAGAGTTGGGGGTAAGCTACGAGCAGTACTTC	CASSVELGVSYEQYF
NA	NA	TRBJ1-5	TRBV19	TGTGCCAGTAGTATAGGGGGAGGGGGGGATCAGCCCCAGCATTTT	CASSIGGGGDQPQHF
NA	TRBD1	TRBJ2-3	TRBV9	TGTGCCAGCAGCCTTAGGACAGGGCCAGATACGCAGTATTTT	CASSLRTGPDTQYF
once	NA	TRBJ1-1	TRBV19	TGTGCCAGTAGTATTAGGGGCAACACTGAAGCTTTCTTT	CASSIRGNTEAFF
NA	NA	TRBJ1-1	TRBV28	TGTGCCAGCAGTTTTGGAGGCAGCATGAACACTGAAGCTTTCTTT	CASSFGGSMNTEAFF
few	NA	TRBJ2-3	TRBV10-2	TGCGCCAGCAGTCACCTAGGGGTTCCTACAGATACGCAGTATTTT	CASSHLGVPTDTQYF
NA	TRBD2	TRBJ2-1	TRBV28	TGTGCCAGCAGTTCTACCGGGACTAGCGGGAGGGCACCGTATGAGCAGTTCTTC	CASSSTGTSGRAPYEQFF
NA	NA	TRBJ1-5	TRBV7-9	TGTGCCAGCAGGCTCCACAGGGTATCACAGGATCAGCCCCAGCATTTT	CASRLHRVSQDQPQHF
NA	NA	TRBJ2-3	TRBV2	TGTGCCAGCACTACGGCAGATACGCAGTATTTT	CASTTADTQYF
few	NA	TRBJ1-2	TRBV28	TGTGCCAGCAGGGTTGAAGGAAGGGAAGGAAACTATGGCTACACCTTC	CASRVEGREGNYGYTF
many	NA	TRBJ1-5	TRBV6-4	TGTGCCAGCACCAAGGGGTGGGGGAGCAATCAGCCCCAGCATTTT	CASTKGWGSNQPQHF